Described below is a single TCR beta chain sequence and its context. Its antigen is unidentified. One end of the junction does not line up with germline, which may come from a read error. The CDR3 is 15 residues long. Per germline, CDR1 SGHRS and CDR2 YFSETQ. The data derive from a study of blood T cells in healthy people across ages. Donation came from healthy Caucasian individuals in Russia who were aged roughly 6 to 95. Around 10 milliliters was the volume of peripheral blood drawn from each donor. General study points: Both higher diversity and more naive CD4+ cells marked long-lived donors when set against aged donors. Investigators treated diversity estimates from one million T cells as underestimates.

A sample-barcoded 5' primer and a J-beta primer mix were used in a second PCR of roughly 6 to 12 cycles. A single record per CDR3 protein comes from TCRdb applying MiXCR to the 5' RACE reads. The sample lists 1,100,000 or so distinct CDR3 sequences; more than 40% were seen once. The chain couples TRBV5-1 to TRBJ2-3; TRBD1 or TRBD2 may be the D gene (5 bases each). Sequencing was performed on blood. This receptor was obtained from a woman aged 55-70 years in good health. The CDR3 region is CASSWSGTGTDTRYF. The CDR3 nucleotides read TGCGCCAGCAGCTGGTCTGGGACGGGCACAGATACGCGGTATTTT.